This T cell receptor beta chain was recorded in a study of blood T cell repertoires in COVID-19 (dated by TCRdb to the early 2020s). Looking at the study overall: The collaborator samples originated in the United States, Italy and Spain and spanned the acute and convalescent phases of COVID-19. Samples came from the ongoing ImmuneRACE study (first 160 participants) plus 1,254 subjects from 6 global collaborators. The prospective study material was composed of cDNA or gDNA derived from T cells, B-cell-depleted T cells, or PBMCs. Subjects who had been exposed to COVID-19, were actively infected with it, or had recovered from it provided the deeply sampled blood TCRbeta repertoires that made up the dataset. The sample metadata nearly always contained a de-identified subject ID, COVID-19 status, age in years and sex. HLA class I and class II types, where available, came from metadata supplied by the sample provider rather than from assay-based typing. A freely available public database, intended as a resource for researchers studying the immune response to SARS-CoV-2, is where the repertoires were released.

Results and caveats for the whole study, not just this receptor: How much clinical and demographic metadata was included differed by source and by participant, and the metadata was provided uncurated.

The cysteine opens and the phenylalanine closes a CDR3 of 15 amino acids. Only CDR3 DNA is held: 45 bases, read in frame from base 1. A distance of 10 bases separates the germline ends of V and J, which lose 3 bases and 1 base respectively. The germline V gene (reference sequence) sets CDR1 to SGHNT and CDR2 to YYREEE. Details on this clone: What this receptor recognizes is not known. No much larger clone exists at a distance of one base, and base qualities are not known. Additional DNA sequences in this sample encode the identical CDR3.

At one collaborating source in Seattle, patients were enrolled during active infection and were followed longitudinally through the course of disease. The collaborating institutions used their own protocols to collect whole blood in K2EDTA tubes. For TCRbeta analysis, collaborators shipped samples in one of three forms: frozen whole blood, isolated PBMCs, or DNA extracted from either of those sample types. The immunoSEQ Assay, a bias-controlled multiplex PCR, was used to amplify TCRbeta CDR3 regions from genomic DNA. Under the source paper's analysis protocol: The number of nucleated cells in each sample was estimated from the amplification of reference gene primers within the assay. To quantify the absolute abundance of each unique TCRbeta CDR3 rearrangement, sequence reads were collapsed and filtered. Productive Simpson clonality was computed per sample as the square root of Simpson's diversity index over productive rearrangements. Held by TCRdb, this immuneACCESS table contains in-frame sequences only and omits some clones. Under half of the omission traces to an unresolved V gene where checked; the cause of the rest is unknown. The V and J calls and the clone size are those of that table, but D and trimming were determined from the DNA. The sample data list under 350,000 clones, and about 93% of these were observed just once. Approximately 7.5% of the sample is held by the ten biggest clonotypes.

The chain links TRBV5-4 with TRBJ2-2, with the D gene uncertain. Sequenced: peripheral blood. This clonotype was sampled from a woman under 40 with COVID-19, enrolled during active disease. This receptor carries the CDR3 CASSSGLLNTGELFF. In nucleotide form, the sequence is TGTGCCAGCAGCTCCGGTCTACTGAACACCGGGGAGCTGTTTTTT.